A selection of T cell receptor beta chains follows, all from one sample in a study of Ad26.COV2.S vaccination and SARS-CoV-2 variants. TCRdb's table, derived via immunoSEQ multiplex PCR, lists solely in-frame clones and lacks some. Of some 460,000 clones detected, roughly nine tenths appear once; the ten largest clones hold more than 1.5%. This specimen consisted of peripheral blood, obtained in a trial of Ad26.COV2.S vaccine versus placebo. The origin of the receptors is a person between 18 and 59 years old who received the Ad26.COV2.S COVID-19 vaccine or a placebo. The conserved cysteine and the conserved F or W are not part of the CDR3 here.

v_call	j_call	cdr3_aa
TRBV11-2	TRBJ1-3	ASSSPVRNTIY
TRBV10-3	TRBJ1-1	AISDGGPPGTEAF
TRBV30	TRBJ1-2	AWTRGSTGYGYT
TRBV5-1	TRBJ2-1	ASRRTSDSSYNEQF
TRBV28	TRBJ1-1	ASRGTGGTEAF
TRBV12-1	TRBJ2-7	ASSSRQGASYEQY
TRBV19	TRBJ2-2	ASSRQGAGELF
TRBV18	TRBJ2-7	ASSPLESYEQY
TRBV11-2	TRBJ1-2	ASSLDFGRRDYGYT
TRBV2	TRBJ1-2	ARTGFSGGYT
TRBV9	TRBJ1-1	ASSAGKRTEAF
TRBV19	TRBJ1-5	ASSMRDAPGYSNQPQH
TRBV2	TRBJ1-1	ARLRTGAEAF
TRBV6-5	TRBJ1-6	ASSYWTDNSPLH
TRBV25-1	TRBJ1-5	ASSEEGRAGNQPQH
TRBV25-1	TRBJ1-4	ASIGRGYNEKLF
TRBV7-2	TRBJ1-2	ASSLGQGYGYT
TRBV6-6	TRBJ2-7	ASSYSGGDSYEQY
TRBV27	TRBJ2-1	ASRLRGGVPYNEQF
TRBV10-3	TRBJ1-5	AIRGGQGENQPQH
TRBV7-3	TRBJ1-2	ASSQPPGQGEGGYT
TRBV18	TRBJ1-2	ASSPLSGQGIYGYT
TRBV30	TRBJ2-2	AWRPPNTGELF
TRBV6-6	TRBJ2-3	ASSLAGSTDTQY
TRBV7-8	TRBJ1-2	ASSLVDRGYGYT
TRBV15	TRBJ2-7	ATRRRQGAEQY
TRBV5-4	TRBJ2-3	ASSLRAGEADTQY
TRBV4-2	TRBJ2-3	ASSQFRTDTQY
TRBV27	TRBJ2-2	ASSLSRTRTGELF
TRBV10-1	TRBJ1-1	ASSSQGMNTEAF
TRBV18	TRBJ2-1	ASSPPAGGVYNEQF
TRBV2	TRBJ1-2	ASSVEGIYGYT
TRBV4-2	TRBJ1-1	ASSHRGQRNTEAF
TRBV23-1	TRBJ2-7	ASSRGQGFRASYEQY